This is a list of T cell receptor beta chains from one sample in a study of Tregs in tolerant kidney transplant recipients. Clones were sequenced by immunoSEQ multiplex PCR, and TCRdb holds only the in-frame ones, with some missing. This sample has about 110,000 clones, with around 87% found just once. Sequenced here: CD4+ T cells from blood, sampled before the transplant. The receptors derive from a human donor who received a combined kidney and bone marrow transplant. The CDR3 runs from the conserved cysteine through the conserved F or W. The D gene is left open where the match is weak. Clone size, where shown, is once, few, many, or a class for clones that have expanded.

j_call cdr3_length d_call v_call clone_size cdr3_aa cdr3_nt
TRBJ1-4 13 . TRBV6-5 . CASFRAGSEKLFF TGTGCCAGCTTCCGGGCCGGGAGTGAAAAACTGTTTTTT
TRBJ2-1 17 TRBD2 TRBV2 . CASARSGTSGRGDEQFF TGTGCCAGCGCTCGTTCCGGGACTAGCGGGAGGGGGGATGAGCAGTTCTTC
TRBJ2-2 17 TRBD2 TRBV7-2 . CASSDGLAGKNTGELFF TGTGCCAGCAGCGACGGATTAGCGGGGAAGAACACCGGGGAGCTGTTTTTT
TRBJ2-3 15 TRBD2 TRBV5-1 . CASSGRTSGGNTQYF TGCGCCAGCAGCGGCCGGACTAGCGGGGGAAATACGCAGTATTTT
TRBJ2-7 16 TRBD2 TRBV27 . CASSGPLAGELYEQYF TGTGCCAGCAGTGGCCCCCTAGCGGGTGAACTCTACGAGCAGTACTTC
TRBJ1-3 18 TRBD1 TRBV7-2 once CASSLTRGGWGSGNTIYF TGTGCCAGCAGCTTAACCCGAGGGGGCTGGGGCTCTGGAAACACCATATATTTT
TRBJ2-7 16 TRBD2 TRBV28 once CASLLNRGGTSYEQYF TGTGCCAGCCTCCTAAATCGGGGAGGGACCTCCTACGAGCAGTACTTC
TRBJ1-1 14 TRBD1 TRBV2 . CASSEGTGGFRAFF TGTGCCAGCAGTGAAGGGACAGGAGGTTTTCGAGCTTTCTTT
TRBJ2-7 14 TRBD1 TRBV19 once CASSKGQGPYEQYF TGTGCCAGTAGTAAGGGACAGGGTCCCTACGAGCAGTACTTC
TRBJ2-7 15 TRBD2 TRBV7-9 . CASSETGTSAYEQYF TGTGCCAGCAGCGAAACCGGGACTAGCGCCTACGAGCAGTACTTC
TRBJ1-1 17 . TRBV2 . CASSPRDSGRMNTEAFF TGTGCCAGCAGTCCGCGAGACAGTGGGAGGATGAACACTGAAGCTTTCTTT
TRBJ2-3 14 TRBD2 TRBV5-1 . CASSTSGGTDTQYF TGCGCCAGCAGCACTAGCGGGGGTACAGATACGCAGTATTTT
TRBJ1-2 15 . TRBV19 . CASSPARAGVYGYTF TGTGCCAGTAGTCCCGCAAGGGCCGGGGTCTATGGCTACACCTTC
TRBJ1-5 12 . TRBV7-9 few CASCGGDQPQHF TGTGCCAGCTGTGGGGGGGATCAGCCCCAGCATTTT
TRBJ1-3 15 . TRBV30 once CALTRGKTGGNTIYF TGTGCCCTGACAAGGGGCAAAACTGGTGGAAACACCATATATTTT
TRBJ1-2 13 TRBD1 TRBV29-1 . CSGLRGLNYGYTF TGCAGCGGTCTCAGGGGGCTTAACTATGGCTACACCTTC
TRBJ1-1 12 . TRBV7-2 once CASSPGRGEAFF TGTGCCAGCAGCCCCGGCCGAGGGGAAGCTTTCTTT
TRBJ2-7 14 TRBD1 TRBV19 . CASSIARGLSEQYF TGTGCCAGTAGTATCGCCAGGGGGCTTAGCGAGCAGTACTTC
TRBJ1-5 15 . TRBV18 . CASSVTTVSNQPQHF TGTGCCAGCTCAGTTACGACAGTTAGCAATCAGCCCCAGCATTTT
TRBJ2-7 17 . TRBV4-1 . CASSQDWYQGGYYEQYF TGCGCCAGCAGCCAAGATTGGTATCAAGGGGGTTACTACGAGCAGTACTTC
TRBJ2-7 15 . TRBV29-1 . CSALTRGTARDEQYF TGCAGCGCCCTGACCAGGGGAACAGCTAGGGACGAGCAGTACTTC
TRBJ1-1 16 TRBD1 TRBV11-2 few CASSQDRGLLLTEAFF TGTGCCAGCAGCCAGGACAGGGGGCTGTTGTTAACTGAAGCTTTCTTT
TRBJ1-5 18 TRBD1 TRBV7-8 . CASSKGQGGVYSNQPQHF TGTGCCAGCAGCAAGGGACAGGGTGGCGTATACAGCAATCAGCCCCAGCATTTT
TRBJ1-5 18 TRBD1 TRBV7-2 . CASSLVGTGVEVDQPQHF TGTGCCAGCAGCTTAGTCGGGACAGGGGTCGAGGTCGATCAGCCCCAGCATTTT
TRBJ2-7 14 . TRBV15 . CATSGAPGHEEQYF TGTGCCACCAGCGGTGCTCCGGGACATGAAGAGCAGTACTTC
TRBJ1-1 16 . TRBV15 . CATSRGGPAGGTEAFF TGTGCCACCAGCCGAGGGGGGCCCGCCGGGGGGACTGAAGCTTTCTTT
TRBJ1-2 16 TRBD1 TRBV5-4 . CASSLAHDRGNYGYTF TGTGCCAGCAGCTTGGCCCACGACAGGGGAAACTATGGCTACACCTTC
TRBJ1-5 13 . TRBV6-6 . CASSSEGYQPQHF TGTGCCAGCAGTTCGGAGGGGTATCAGCCCCAGCATTTT
TRBJ2-2 15 . TRBV5-1 once CASSLGGKNTGELFF TGCGCCAGCAGCTTGGGAGGCAAGAACACCGGGGAGCTGTTTTTT
TRBJ2-1 13 . TRBV6-6 . CASSSRGYNEQFF TGTGCCAGCAGTTCGCGGGGTTACAATGAGCAGTTCTTC
TRBJ1-1 15 TRBD1 TRBV19 . CASMPLGQMNTEAFF TGTGCCAGTATGCCGCTGGGACAGATGAACACTGAAGCTTTCTTT
TRBJ2-1 17 TRBD2 TRBV5-1 . CASTSIQLAGSYNEQFF TGCGCCAGCACCTCAATTCAACTAGCGGGCTCCTACAATGAGCAGTTCTTC
TRBJ2-2 13 TRBD2 TRBV10-2 . CASNAGGLGELFF TGCGCCAGCAACGCGGGGGGGCTCGGGGAGCTGTTTTTT
TRBJ1-2 14 TRBD1 TRBV2 . CASSPQGAGYGYTF TGTGCCAGCAGCCCACAGGGGGCCGGCTATGGCTACACCTTC
TRBJ2-1 14 . TRBV25-1 . CASSELNSNNEQFF TGTGCCAGCAGTGAACTAAACTCAAACAATGAGCAGTTCTTC
TRBJ2-2 18 TRBD2 TRBV4-3 . CASSQVGAGGTNTGELFF TGCGCCAGCAGCCAAGTCGGGGCGGGAGGCACGAACACCGGGGAGCTGTTTTTT
TRBJ2-3 13 . TRBV6-4 . CASSEQRTDTQYF TGTGCCAGCAGTGAACAGAGAACAGATACGCAGTATTTT
TRBJ2-5 13 . TRBV5-1 . CASSNPRSETQYF TGCGCCAGCAGCAACCCCCGGAGTGAGACCCAGTACTTC
TRBJ1-1 12 . TRBV28 . CASSVGTRWAFF TGTGCCAGCAGTGTGGGGACAAGGTGGGCTTTCTTT
TRBJ2-7 19 TRBD2 TRBV5-4 . CASSGKPGLAGVSSREQYF TGTGCCAGCAGCGGCAAACCCGGACTAGCGGGAGTCAGTTCGAGGGAGCAGTACTTC
TRBJ1-3 18 . TRBV4-3 few CASSQDLGQASSGNTIYF TGCGCCAGCAGCCAAGATCTTGGGCAGGCTTCCTCTGGAAACACCATATATTTT
TRBJ1-2 14 TRBD1 TRBV7-2 few CASSLGQGMGGYTF TGTGCCAGCAGCTTGGGACAGGGGATGGGTGGCTACACCTTC
TRBJ1-1 13 . TRBV6-4 . CASSDSVSSQAFF TGTGCCAGCAGTGACTCGGTTAGCAGCCAAGCTTTCTTT
TRBJ2-7 13 . TRBV5-1 . CASASVGLYEQYF TGCGCCAGCGCTAGTGTTGGCCTCTACGAGCAGTACTTC
TRBJ2-2 17 . TRBV4-1 once CASSPGAKGGSTGELFF TGCGCCAGCAGCCCCGGGGCTAAGGGGGGGTCCACCGGGGAGCTGTTTTTT
TRBJ2-5 14 . TRBV9 . CASSAGSGQETQYF TGTGCCAGCAGCGCGGGAAGCGGTCAAGAGACCCAGTACTTC
TRBJ2-2 16 TRBD1 TRBV6-5 . CASSYTGTGAAGELFF TGTGCCAGCAGTTACACCGGGACAGGGGCTGCCGGGGAGCTGTTTTTT